This T cell receptor beta chain was sequenced for a study of blood T cell repertoires in COVID-19. Study-wide context: COVID-19 samples from acute and convalescent phases originated in the United States, Italy and Spain. PBMCs, B-cell-depleted T cells, or T cells were the source of the cDNA or gDNA that made up the material.

CDR1 and CDR2 (germline): SGHVS, FNYEAQ. V lost 2 bases and J 1 base, leaving 11 bases between the germline ends. The CDR3 contains 15 residues. This clone was counted between two and nine times. In the original processing: Estimates of nucleated cell counts were drawn from the amplification of reference gene primers. Sequenced by immunoSEQ multiplex PCR; TCRdb stores in-frame clones only, minus some. Clonal size and the V and J genes are those of that table, whereas D and trimming came from the DNA. The sample has approximately 130,000 clones; about 74% are singletons. Material for sequencing was peripheral blood. The chain carries TRBV7-6 and TRBJ1-1; TRBD1 is a possible D gene (5 bases). This receptor was obtained from a human donor in a cohort sampled during active COVID-19. The DNA of the CDR3 is TGTGCCAGCAGCTTACAGGGATTTGCGAACACTGAAGCTTTCTTT. This encodes CASSLQGFANTEAFF.